This TCR beta chain appears in the sequencing data of a study of T-cell reconstitution after alpha-beta-depleted transplantation in children. This clonotype was detected ten times or more. V was shortened by 0 bases and J by 3 bases, with 15 bases between the two germline ends. The CDR3 covers 15 residues. Per the germline V gene, CDR1 is DFQATT and CDR2 is SNEGSKA (reference sequence). TCRbeta library preparation incorporated unique molecular identifiers. TCRdb passed the PCR reads through MiXCR, listing each CDR3 protein once. The data hold 440,000 or so distinct CDR3 sequences, with approximately 11% observed a single time.

Here the sequenced sample was PBMCs from the stem cell graft donor, taken from the stem cell graft. The V call is TRBV20-1, the J call TRBJ2-7; the D gene is possibly TRBD1 (6 bases). The receptor was isolated from a human donor who donated a stem cell graft to a child with acute myeloid leukemia. The chain's CDR3 is CSARDRTGTLYEQYF. CDR3 nucleotide sequence: TGCAGTGCTAGAGATCGAACAGGGACCCTCTACGAGCAGTACTTC.